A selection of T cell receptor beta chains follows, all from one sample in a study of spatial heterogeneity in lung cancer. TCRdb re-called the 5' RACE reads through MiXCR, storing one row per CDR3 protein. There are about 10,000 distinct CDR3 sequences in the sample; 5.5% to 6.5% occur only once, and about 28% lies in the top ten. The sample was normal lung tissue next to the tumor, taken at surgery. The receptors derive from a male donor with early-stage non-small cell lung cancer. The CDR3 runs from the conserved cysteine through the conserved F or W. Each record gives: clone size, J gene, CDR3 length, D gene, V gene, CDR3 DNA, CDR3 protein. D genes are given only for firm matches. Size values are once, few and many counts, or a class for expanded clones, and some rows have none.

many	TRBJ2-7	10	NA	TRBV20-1	TGCAGTGCAGGGGACGACGAGCAGTACTTC	CSAGDDEQYF
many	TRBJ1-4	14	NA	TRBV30	TGTGCCTGGAGCGCCTATAGGACAGACGAAAAACTGTTTTTT	CAWSAYRTDEKLFF
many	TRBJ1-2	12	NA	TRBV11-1	TGTGCCAGCAGCCAAGGCCTTTATGGCTACACCTTC	CASSQGLYGYTF
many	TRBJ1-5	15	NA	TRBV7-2	TGTGCCAGCAGGGCAACAGGGTTGGGCAATCAGCCCCAGCATTTT	CASRATGLGNQPQHF
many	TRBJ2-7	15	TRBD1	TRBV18	TGTGCCAGCTCGTCGGCGGGGACAGGGTCCTACGAGCAGTACTTC	CASSSAGTGSYEQYF
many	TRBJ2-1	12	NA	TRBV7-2	TGTGCCAGCAGCTTAGGAGGTTGGGAGCAGTTCTTC	CASSLGGWEQFF
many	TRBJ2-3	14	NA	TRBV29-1	TGCAGCACCCACAATTCAGGGAATTCGGATACGCAGTATTTT	CSTHNSGNSDTQYF
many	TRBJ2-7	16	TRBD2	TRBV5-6	TGTGCCAGCAGCTTGCCCTCGGAGGGCGGGGGGTACGAGCAGTACTTC	CASSLPSEGGGYEQYF
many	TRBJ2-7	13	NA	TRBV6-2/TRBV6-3	TGTGCCAGCAGCGTCGAGTTGCGCCATCAGCAGTACTTC	CASSVELRHQQYF
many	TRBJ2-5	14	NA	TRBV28	TGTGCCAGCAGCCCTGGGGGGATGCAAGAGACCCAGTACTTC	CASSPGGMQETQYF
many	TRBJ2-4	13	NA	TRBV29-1	TGCAGCGTTGCATCCTCCCTTGGCAACATTCAGTACTTC	CSVASSLGNIQYF
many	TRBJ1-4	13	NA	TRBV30	TGTGCCTGGAGTAGGAGCGAGAATGAAAAACTGTTTTTT	CAWSRSENEKLFF
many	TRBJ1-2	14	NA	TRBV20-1	TGCAGTGCTCCCGCCGCCACCAGTAACTATGGCTACACCTTC	CSAPAATSNYGYTF
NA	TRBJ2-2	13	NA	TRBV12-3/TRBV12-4	TGTGCCAGCAGTTTCTCGGGCACCGGGGAGCTGTTTTTT	CASSFSGTGELFF
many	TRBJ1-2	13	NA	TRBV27	TGTGCCAGCAGCCAGGGAACATACTATGGCTACACCTTC	CASSQGTYYGYTF
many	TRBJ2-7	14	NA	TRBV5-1	TGCGCCAGCAGCCTTGAGGGTGTCTCCTACGAGCAGTACTTC	CASSLEGVSYEQYF
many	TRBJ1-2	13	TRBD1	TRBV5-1	TGCGCCAGCAGCTCACAGGGGGATCATGGCTACACCTTC	CASSSQGDHGYTF
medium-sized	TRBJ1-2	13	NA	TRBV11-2	TGTGCCAGCAGCCCAGCGGGCGGCTATGGCTACACCTTC	CASSPAGGYGYTF
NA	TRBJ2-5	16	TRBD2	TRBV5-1	TGCGCCAGCAGCCCCGGACTAGCGGGGAACCAAGAGACCCAGTACTTC	CASSPGLAGNQETQYF
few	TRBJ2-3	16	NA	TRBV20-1	TGCAGTGCTAGAGATCACAGGGGGGGTCAAGTAGATACGCAGTATTTT	CSARDHRGGQVDTQYF